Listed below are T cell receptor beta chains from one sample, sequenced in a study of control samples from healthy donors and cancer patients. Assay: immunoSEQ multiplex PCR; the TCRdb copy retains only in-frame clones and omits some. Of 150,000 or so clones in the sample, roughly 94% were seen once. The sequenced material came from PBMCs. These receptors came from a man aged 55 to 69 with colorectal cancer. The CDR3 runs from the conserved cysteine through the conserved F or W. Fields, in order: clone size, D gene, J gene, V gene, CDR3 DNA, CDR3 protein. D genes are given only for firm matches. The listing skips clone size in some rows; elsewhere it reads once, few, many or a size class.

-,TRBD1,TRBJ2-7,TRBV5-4,TGTGCCAGCAGCTTGGGACAGGGGGCCTACGAGCAGTACTTC,CASSLGQGAYEQYF
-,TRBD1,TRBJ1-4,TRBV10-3,TGTGCCATCAGTGATAGACAGGGGGCAGGGGAAAAACTGTTTTTT,CAISDRQGAGEKLFF
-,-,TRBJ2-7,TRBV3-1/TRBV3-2,TGTGCCAGCAGCCAAAGGGGGGGCGCGTCCGAGCAGTACTTC,CASSQRGGASEQYF
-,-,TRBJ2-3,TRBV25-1,TGTGCCAGCAGTGACCAGGGGGGCGCGAGCACAGATACGCAGTATTTT,CASSDQGGASTDTQYF
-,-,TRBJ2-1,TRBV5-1,TGCGCCAGCAGCTGGGGGGCGGCTAGCGGAAAAAATGAGCAGTTCTTC,CASSWGAASGKNEQFF
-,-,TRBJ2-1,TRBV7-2,TGTGCCAGCAGGGCGGGGGCTTCCTACAATGAGCAGTTCTTC,CASRAGASYNEQFF
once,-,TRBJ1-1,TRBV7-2,TGTGCCAGCAGCTCCGCATTGTCCCTCTTTGAAGCTTTCTTT,CASSSALSLFEAFF
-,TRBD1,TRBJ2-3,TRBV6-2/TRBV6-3,TGTGCCAGCAGTTACAGAGGACAGGGGACAGATACGCAGTATTTT,CASSYRGQGTDTQYF
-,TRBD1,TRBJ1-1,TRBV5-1,TGCGCCAGCAGCCCGGACAGGCTATCGTTGAACACTGAAGCTTTCTTT,CASSPDRLSLNTEAFF
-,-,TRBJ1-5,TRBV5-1,TGCGCCAGCAGCTATCGGAGTGTTAGCAATCAGCCCCAGCATTTT,CASSYRSVSNQPQHF
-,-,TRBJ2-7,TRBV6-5,TGTGCCAGCAGTCAACAGGGAAACGAGCAGTACTTC,CASSQQGNEQYF
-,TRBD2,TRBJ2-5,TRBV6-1,TGTGCCAGCAGTGAACAGGGCGGGAGGGAGACCCAGTACTTC,CASSEQGGRETQYF
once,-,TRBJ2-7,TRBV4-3,TGCGCCAGCAGCCAAGCGCTCGGGGATTCCTACGAGCAGTACTTC,CASSQALGDSYEQYF
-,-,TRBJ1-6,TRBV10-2,TGCGCCAGCAGTGCTTGGGATTCACCCCTCCACTTT,CASSAWDSPLHF